This T cell receptor (beta chain) was captured in a study of spatial heterogeneity in lung cancer. Time point specified: sample taken at primary tumor resection. V was pared by 6 bases and J by 0 bases, with 14 bases between. Germline V gene data show CDR1 as SGHNT and CDR2 as YYREEE (reference sequence). The CDR3 loop spans 15 amino acids. Regarding the study as a whole: The study found that expanded intratumoral alpha and beta TCR counts tracked tumor mutation counts.

This clonotype was recorded many times. Antigen: not known. One entry per CDR3 protein, called by TCRdb with MiXCR from the 5' RACE reads. The top ten hold more than 4% of the sample, which has about 7,800 distinct CDR3 sequences, roughly 8% seen once. The material was lung tumor tissue, obtained at surgery. This receptor was identified in a male donor with early-stage non-small cell lung cancer. The chain uses TRBV5-4 and TRBJ2-3; TRBD1 might be the D (6 bases). The CDR3 DNA sequence: TGTGCCAGCACCCGATGGCAGGGGAGCACAGATACGCAGTATTTT. This gives the protein CASTRWQGSTDTQYF.